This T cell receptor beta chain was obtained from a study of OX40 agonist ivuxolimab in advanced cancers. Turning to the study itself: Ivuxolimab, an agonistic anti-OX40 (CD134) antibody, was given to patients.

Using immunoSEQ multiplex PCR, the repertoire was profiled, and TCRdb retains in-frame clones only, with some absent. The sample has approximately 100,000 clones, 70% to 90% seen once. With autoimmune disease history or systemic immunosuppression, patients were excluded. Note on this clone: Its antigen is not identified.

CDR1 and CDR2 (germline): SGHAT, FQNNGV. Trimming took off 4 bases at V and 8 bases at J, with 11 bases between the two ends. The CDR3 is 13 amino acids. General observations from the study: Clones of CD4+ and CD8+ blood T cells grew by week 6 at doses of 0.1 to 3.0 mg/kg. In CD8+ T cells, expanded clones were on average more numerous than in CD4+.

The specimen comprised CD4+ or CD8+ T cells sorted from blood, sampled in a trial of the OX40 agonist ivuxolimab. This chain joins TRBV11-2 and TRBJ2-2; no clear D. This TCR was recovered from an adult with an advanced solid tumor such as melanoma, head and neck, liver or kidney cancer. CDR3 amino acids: CASSSPSGGELFF. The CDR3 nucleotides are TGTGCCAGCAGCTCCCCTAGTGGGGGGGAGCTGTTTTTT.